This TCR beta chain was sequenced during a study of cytomegalovirus exposure and HLA in healthy donors. Broader study findings: According to the study, some 160 TCR beta chains were cytomegalovirus-associated. Generally TCR sequences proved uncommon, though certain public TCRs appeared in numerous donors.

Sequenced by immunoSEQ multiplex PCR; TCRdb stores in-frame clones only, minus some. The sample has roughly 240,000 clones; roughly 89% are singletons. A remark on this clone: The antigen remains unidentified.

The sequence derives from a man between 18 and 29 years old in good health and CMV-seronegative. Sequenced sample: PBMCs.

CDR3 loop: CASSYGAGSSYEQYF. The CDR3 coding sequence is TGTGCCAGCAGTTACGGGGCGGGGTCCTCCTACGAGCAGTACTTC. The chain links TRBV27 to TRBJ2-7; a possible D gene is TRBD2 (6 bases). Trimming pared 4 bases from V and 0 bases from J, leaving 13 bases between. This CDR3 has 15 amino acids. Germline V gene data show CDR1 as MNHEY and CDR2 as SMNVEV (reference sequence).